This TCR beta chain was observed in a study of cytomegalovirus exposure and HLA in healthy donors. Study-level points and caveats: For TCR beta chains, V- and J-gene trimming was later linked to a missense DCLRE1C variant. Rarity marked most TCR sequences, yet some public TCRs occurred in many donors. Some V segments, including TRBV6-2 and TRBV6-3, were excluded as indistinguishable.

PCR primers comprised 60 Vbeta and 13 Jbeta primers. The method was immunoSEQ multiplex PCR; TCRdb's version includes in-frame clones alone and lacks a portion of them. The repertoire includes about 140,000 clones, approximately 83% of them detected once, and around 4.3% sits in the top ten. Comment on this clone: Its antigen is unidentified.

The CDR3 is 15 amino acids. Germline values: CDR1 GTSNPN, CDR2 SVGIG (reference sequence). Unmatched junction bases numbered 9, after V lost 2 bases and J lost 7 bases. The receptor comes from a man in his forties in good health and CMV-seropositive. This chain uses TRBV30 with TRBJ2-7; 12 nucleotides align to TRBD1. The specimen was PBMCs. The CDR3 loop is CAWSIPGQGAREQYF. The DNA of the CDR3 is TGTGCCTGGAGTATACCGGGACAGGGGGCAAGAGAGCAGTACTTC.